Each of the 30 T cell receptor beta chains below was sequenced from the same sample in a study of post-analysis software for immune sequencing data (dated by TCRdb to 2013 to 2016). Overall study results and their limits: Patients showed significantly higher frequencies than controls for several TRBV segments, among them TRBV5-6, TRBV5-1 and TRBV20-1.

Library preparation employed PCR. These reads were obtained on an Illumina HiSeq 2500. Unique molecular identifiers were incorporated into TCR beta cDNA libraries to reduce PCR and sequencing biases. The public sequencing data were trimmed at Q25 with fastp and processed into clonotypes with MiXCR by TCRdb, which kept only in-frame beta chains. Every entry covers one CDR3 protein and lists the most common genes and DNA from its rows. The sample yields a few hundred thousand distinct CDR3 sequences; 36% were counted once. Jointly, the top ten make up approximately 4.6% of the sample. Antigens for these TCRs are unknown. The sample comprised blood. All receptors come from a girl between 10 and 17 years old with multiple sclerosis.

This rearrangement joins TRBV29-1 to TRBJ1-1, with D possibly TRBD1 on 5 matching bases. The CDR3 covers 12 residues. Trimming removed 2 bases at V and 2 bases at J, with 6 bases between. Germline V gives CDR1 SQVTM, CDR2 ANQGSEA. The CDR3 nucleotides are TGCAGCGTTGAAAGGGGAAACACTGAAGCTTTCTTT. Its protein product is CSVERGNTEAFF.

V and J are TRBV20-1 and TRBJ2-1; either TRBD1 or TRBD2 may supply D (5 bases each). Matching the DNA end better, TRBJ2-7 makes the J call doubtful. The CDR3 is 14 amino acids. Germline V gene lookup returns CDR1 DFQATT and CDR2 SNEGSKA (reference sequence). The chain's CDR3 is CSAREGDLRNEQYF. CDR3 sequence (DNA): TGCAGTGCTAGAGAAGGGGACCTCCGCAATGAGCAGTACTTC.

This clonotype was observed many times. The CDR3 sequence is CASSHDTLYGYTF. The CDR3 DNA is TGTGCCAGCAGCCACGACACACTCTATGGCTACACCTTC. The chain employs TRBV16 and TRBJ1-2; D uncertain. CDR3 size: 13 residues. CDR1 is KGHSY and CDR2 is FQNENV in the germline V gene. V gave up 3 bases and J gave up 4 bases, with 9 bases separating them.

V is TRBV5-1 and J is TRBJ1-1, with 11 bases identical to TRBD1. The CDR3 consists of 15 residues. Germline V gene sequence: CDR1 SGHRS, CDR2 YFSETQ. Losses at the gene ends were 4 bases for V and 0 bases for J; bases not matched to a gene: 2. This CDR3 is CASSRTGGMNTEAFF. The DNA of the CDR3 is TGCGCCAGCAGCAGGACAGGGGGCATGAACACTGAAGCTTTCTTT.

The sample holds a few counts of this clonotype. The J gene is TRBJ2-7, the V gene TRBV6-6, with a tentative D call TRBD1 (5 bases). The CDR3 spans 17 residues. Per the germline V gene, CDR1 is MNHNY and CDR2 is SVGAGI (reference sequence). The V gene lost 0 bases and the J gene lost 3 bases, with 18 bases spanning the gap. The CDR3 region is CASSYSITGVKNYEQYF. CDR3 DNA: TGTGCCAGCAGTTACTCGATAACAGGTGTAAAAAACTACGAGCAGTACTTC.

This clonotype was detected many times. The genes are TRBV29-1 and TRBJ2-1, with D unresolved. Germline CDR1 is SQVTM and CDR2 is ANQGSEA. CDR3 size: 15 residues. Between the trimmed V and J ends, which lost 7 bases and 5 bases, there was a span of 21 bases. CDR3 in amino acids: CSAVRMWSADNEQFF. Written as DNA, the CDR3 is TGCAGCGCTGTGAGGATGTGGAGTGCGGACAATGAGCAGTTCTTC.

This clonotype was recorded at least ten times. The CDR3 loop reads CASSQGFGYEQYF. The CDR3 nucleotides are TGTGCCAGCAGCCAAGGGTTTGGCTACGAGCAGTACTTC. J is TRBJ2-7 and V is TRBV14; D not resolved. Germline lookup yields CDR1 SGHDN and CDR2 FVKESK. CDR3 length equals 13 residues. The germline V and J ends were trimmed by 1 base and 3 bases, with 7 bases remaining between them.

The V gene is TRBV4-2, the J gene TRBJ2-6; D perhaps matches TRBD1 (6 bases). Germline V gene sequence: CDR1 LGHNA, CDR2 YNFKEQ. The CDR3 spans 17 residues. The V gene lost 2 bases and the J gene lost 0 bases, with 11 bases spanning the gap. The chain's CDR3 is CASSQQGSSSGANVLTF. CDR3 nucleotides: TGTGCCAGCAGCCAACAGGGGTCCTCCTCTGGGGCCAACGTCCTGACTTTC.

This clonotype was found a few times. The J gene is TRBJ2-7, the V gene TRBV18; 10 bases agree with TRBD1. The CDR3 contains 15 residues. CDR1 is KGHSH and CDR2 is LQKENI in the germline V gene. Unmatched junction bases numbered 3, after V lost 2 bases and J lost 2 bases. The CDR3 sequence is CASSPGTGVAYEQYF. Here the CDR3 DNA reads TGTGCCAGCTCACCAGGGACAGGGGTAGCCTACGAGCAGTACTTC.

This clonotype was recorded at least ten times. The chain recombines TRBV29-1 with TRBJ2-5; D unresolved. The CDR3 sequence is 10 residues long. Germline V gene lookup returns CDR1 SQVTM and CDR2 ANQGSEA. With 7 bases removed from V and 4 bases from J, the gap between germline ends came to 7 bases. CDR3 protein: CSGVRETQYF. The CDR3 DNA sequence: TGCAGCGGGGTCAGAGAGACCCAGTACTTC.

To note about this clonotype: A much more abundant neighbour one base away suggests this may be a read error. V gene TRBV7-3 combines with J gene TRBJ2-1; a weak D match, TRBD2 (5 bases). Germline V gene data show CDR1 as SGHTA and CDR2 as FQGTGA. The CDR3 runs 15 residues. Here the CDR3 DNA reads TGTGCCAGCAGCTTAACTAGGGAGACTCACAATCAGCAGTTCTTC. This encodes CASSLTRETHNQQFF.

Turning to this clonotype: A much larger clone differs by one base, so this may be a read error. V usage is TRBV3-1 and J usage is TRBJ1-6; no clear D. Germline CDR1 reads LGHDT; CDR2 reads YNNKEL (reference sequence). This CDR3 has 15 amino acids. CDR3 loop: CARSQEWQYNSPLHF. The CDR3 DNA reads TGTGCCCGCAGCCAAGAGTGGCAATATAATTCACCCCTCCACTTT.

The chain recombines TRBV20-1 with TRBJ2-7; 7 positions match TRBD2. This CDR3 contains 15 residues. Per germline, CDR1 DFQATT and CDR2 SNEGSKA (reference sequence). J lost 1 base, V lost 0 bases, and 6 bases had no gene match. The DNA for the CDR3 is TGCAGTGCTAGAGATCCGGGGCGGGGGTCCTACGAGCAGTACTTC. Residues: CSARDPGRGSYEQYF.

This clonotype was observed at least ten times. CDR3 in DNA: TGTGCCATCAGTTCAGCGAGCGGGAGTAGGACAGATACGCAGTATTTT. This sequence encodes CAISSASGSRTDTQYF. This chain connects TRBV10-3 to TRBJ2-3, with 8 bases that match TRBD2. The CDR3 consists of 16 residues. After removal of 5 bases from V and 3 bases from J, the junction contained 10 bases not matched to a gene. CDR1 is ENHRY, CDR2 SYGVKD, per germline.

The genes are TRBV4-2 and TRBJ1-4; maybe TRBD1 (5 bases). Trimming took off 5 bases at V and 8 bases at J, with 21 bases between the two ends. Germline CDR1 reads LGHNA; CDR2 reads YNFKEQ. The CDR3 sequence is 16 residues long. As DNA, the CDR3 is TGTGCCAGCAGCATACCCCAAGGGGTGCCGAGAGAAAAACTGTTTTTT. Encoded protein: CASSIPQGVPREKLFF.

Concerning this clonotype itself: This could be a read error, since a much larger clone is one nucleotide away. This chain uses TRBV13 with TRBJ2-1; tentative D call: TRBD2 (5 bases). This CDR3 comprises 17 residues. Germline assignment: CDR1 PRHDT and CDR2 FYEKMQ (reference sequence). The CDR3 DNA sequence: TGTGCCTGCAGCTTAGCGTTAAGGCTAACCCTGAACAATGAGCAGTTCTTC. Translated: CACSLALRLTLNNEQFF.

The chain couples TRBV10-3 to TRBJ2-3; TRBD2 might be the D (6 bases). The CDR3 contains 15 residues. The germline CDR1 and CDR2 sequences are ENHRY and SYGVKD. Trimming cost V 10 bases and J 4 bases, with 21 bases left between them. The CDR3 DNA is TGTGCCACCAGAGCCGGGGAGGACTACGCAGATACGCAGTATTTT. It translates to CATRAGEDYADTQYF.

This clonotype was detected ten times or more. V usage is TRBV29-1 and J usage is TRBJ1-1; 10 bases match TRBD1. The CDR3 totals 13 residues. Germline V lookup: CDR1 SQVTM, CDR2 ANQGSEA. CDR3 residues: CVTGTGASREAFF. As DNA, the CDR3 is TGCGTCACCGGGACAGGGGCCTCTCGGGAAGCTTTCTTT.

The table lists this clonotype with many counts. The rearrangement uses TRBV6-1 and TRBJ2-1; D perhaps matches TRBD2 (5 bases). Germline V gene data show CDR1 as MNHNS and CDR2 as SASEGT. Trimming pared 7 bases from V and 9 bases from J, leaving 13 bases between. The CDR3 has 12 amino acids. CDR3 loop: CASTHTSSEQFF. DNA for the CDR3: TGTGCCAGCACCCACACTAGTTCTGAGCAGTTCTTC.

At least ten counts were recorded for this clonotype. The chain employs TRBV5-1 and TRBJ2-7, with D possibly TRBD1 on 6 matching bases. The CDR3 is 17 residues long. Germline V gene lookup returns CDR1 SGHRS and CDR2 YFSETQ. The V gene lost 4 bases and the J gene lost 2 bases, with 22 bases spanning the gap. CDR3 residues: CASSPWPRDTFTYEQYF. CDR3 in DNA: TGCGCCAGCAGCCCATGGCCCCGGGACACCTTCACCTACGAGCAGTACTTC. The entire variable domain, with the rest obtained from reference TRBV5-1 and TRBJ2-7, is as follows: KAGVTQTPRYLIKTRGQQVTLSCSPISGHRSVSWYQQTPGQGLQFLFEYFSETQRNKGNFPGRFSGRQFSNSRSEMNVSTLELGDSALYLCASSPWPRDTFTYEQYFGPGTRLTVT.

This clonotype has more than one count but fewer than ten. A read error may explain this, as a much larger clone is one base away. The V and J genes are TRBV7-6 and TRBJ1-2; TRBD1 might be the D (5 bases). V lost 5 bases to trimming and J lost 8 bases, with 21 bases between them. The germline gives CDR1 SGHVS, CDR2 FNYEAQ. CDR3 length equals 15 residues. The CDR3 here is CASSPWGGVVGGYTF. CDR3 in DNA: TGTGCCAGCAGCCCCTGGGGAGGGGTCGTAGGGGGCTACACCTTC. The full variable domain, completed using reference TRBV7-6 and TRBJ1-2, is GAGVSQSPRYKVTKRGQDVALRCDPISGHVSLYWYRQALGQGPEFLTYFNYEAQQDKSGLPNDRFSAERPEGSISTLTIQRTEQRDSAMYRCASSPWGGVVGGYTFGSGTRLTVV.

In this sample, this clonotype turned up a few times. This may be a read error, as it is one base from a much larger clone. V usage is TRBV4-2 and J usage is TRBJ2-5, with TRBD2 matching over 13 bases. CDR3 size: 15 residues. The junction had 10 bases not matched to a gene; V was cut back by 4 bases and J by 11 bases. The germline V gene encodes CDR1 LGHNA and CDR2 YNFKEQ. In DNA, the CDR3 is TGTGCCAGCAGCCCCGGACTAGCGGGGGAAGGTGAGCAGTACTTC. It codes for CASSPGLAGEGEQYF.

This clonotype turned up a few times. The chain is built from TRBV7-8 and TRBJ2-7; 8 nucleotides align to TRBD1. J was trimmed by 1 base and V by 6 bases; bases with no gene match: 8. This CDR3 is built from 15 residues. Germline CDR1 reads SGHVS; CDR2 reads FQNEAQ. The CDR3 sequence: CASSRPGTGSYEQYF. DNA of the CDR3: TGTGCCAGCAGTCGGCCCGGGACAGGATCCTACGAGCAGTACTTC.

This clonotype was counted a few times. This rearrangement joins TRBV20-1 to TRBJ2-5; a possible D gene is TRBD2 (5 bases). This CDR3 has 12 amino acids. V gave up 5 bases and J gave up 4 bases, with 11 bases separating them. Germline assignment: CDR1 DFQATT and CDR2 SNEGSKA (reference sequence). CDR3 amino acids: CSAWTGSETQYF. CDR3 DNA sequence: TGCAGTGCTTGGACTGGCTCAGAGACCCAGTACTTC.

Here the CDR3 reads CASSLSGKSNYGYTF. As DNA, the CDR3 is TGTGCCAGCAGTTTAAGCGGGAAGAGCAACTATGGCTACACCTTC. The chain carries TRBV12-3 or TRBV12-4 and TRBJ1-2; D uncertain. This CDR3 comprises 15 residues. V lost 2 bases to trimming and J lost 2 bases, with 12 bases between them.

The J gene is TRBJ1-4, the V gene TRBV13, with 7 positions matching TRBD1. V shed 4 bases, J shed 5 bases, and the junction held 4 bases outside the gene matches. Germline V gives CDR1 PRHDT, CDR2 FYEKMQ (reference sequence). This CDR3 is built from 14 residues. CDR3 sequence (DNA): TGTGCCAGCAGCTCCAAACAGGGGAATGAAAAACTGTTTTTT. The encoded protein is CASSSKQGNEKLFF.

This clonotype was observed at least ten times. The chain combines TRBV5-5 with TRBJ1-2; tentatively, D is TRBD1 (5 bases). Trimming removed 1 base at V and 3 bases at J, with 10 bases between. Germline CDR1 reads SGHKS; CDR2 reads YYEKEE (reference sequence). This CDR3 region has 14 residues. This CDR3 is CASSLPGVDYGYTF. The CDR3 coding sequence is TGTGCCAGCAGCTTGCCGGGGGTGGACTATGGCTACACCTTC.

DNA for the CDR3: TGTGCCAGCAGCTTGAGGATCGGGGCCTATAACTATGGCTACACCTTC. Translating it yields CASSLRIGAYNYGYTF. V gene TRBV7-2 combines with J gene TRBJ1-2; tentative D call: TRBD1 (5 bases). This CDR3 has 16 amino acids. Trimming took off 3 bases at V and 1 base at J, with 15 bases between the two ends. CDR1 is SGHTA and CDR2 is FQGNSA in the germline V gene.

This clonotype has ten or more counts. The chain recombines TRBV10-3 with TRBJ1-2; TRBD1 aligns across 9 bases. V shed 2 bases, J shed 5 bases, and the junction held 9 bases outside the gene matches. The CDR3 contains 16 residues. Germline values: CDR1 ENHRY, CDR2 SYGVKD. CDR3 loop: CAISERGTGLSYGYTF. CDR3 coding DNA: TGTGCCATCAGTGAGCGGGGGACAGGGCTTTCATATGGCTACACCTTC.

Many counts were recorded for this clonotype. The V and J genes are TRBV3-1 and TRBJ2-1; 12 nucleotides agree with TRBD2. In germline, CDR1 is LGHDT, CDR2 YNNKEL (reference sequence). Germline trimming cut 4 bases from V and 8 bases from J; bases unmatched to any gene: 3. The CDR3 sequence is 14 residues long. The CDR3 loop is CASSLTSGSDEQFF. CDR3 nucleotide sequence: TGTGCCAGCAGCCTGACTAGCGGGAGTGATGAGCAGTTCTTC.